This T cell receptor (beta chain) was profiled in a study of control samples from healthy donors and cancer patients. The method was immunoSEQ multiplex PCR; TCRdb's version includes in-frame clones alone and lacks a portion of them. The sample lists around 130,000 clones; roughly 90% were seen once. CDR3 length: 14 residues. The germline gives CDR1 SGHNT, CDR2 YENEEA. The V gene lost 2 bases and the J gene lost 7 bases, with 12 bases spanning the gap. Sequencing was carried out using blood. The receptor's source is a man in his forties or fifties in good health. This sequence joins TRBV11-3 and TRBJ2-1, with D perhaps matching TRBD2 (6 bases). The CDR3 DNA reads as TGTGCCAGCAGCTTACCCTTAGCGGTGAATGAGCAGTTCTTC. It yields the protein CASSLPLAVNEQFF. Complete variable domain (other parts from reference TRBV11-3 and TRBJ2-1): EAGVVQSPRYKIIEKKQPVAFWCNPISGHNTLYWYLQNLGQGPELLIRYENEEAVDDSQLPKDRFSAERLKGVDSTLKIQPAELGDSAVYLCASSLPLAVNEQFFGPGTRLTVL.